This TCR beta chain was found in a study of T cells in Graves' hyperthyroidism and ophthalmopathy. V lost 6 bases, J lost 4 bases, and 4 bases stayed unmatched. The CDR3 runs 14 residues. In germline, CDR1 is SGHTA, CDR2 FQGNSA. This clonotype was seen repeatedly, ten times or more. Amplified TCR beta CDR3 regions derived from RNA transcripts. The TCR CDR3 was amplified in a first-round RT-PCR using the HTBI primer set. Via MiXCR, TCRdb re-called the multiplex PCR reads, giving one row per CDR3 protein. Of about 420,000 distinct CDR3 sequences listed, roughly 15% are singletons. What was sequenced was blood. This TCR was recovered from a woman aged 18-35 years with Graves' hyperthyroidism. V usage is TRBV7-2 and J usage is TRBJ2-5; 11 nucleotides match TRBD2. The DNA of the CDR3 is TGTGCCAGCAGTCTAGCGGGGGGAGGAGAGACCCAGTACTTC. Protein: CASSLAGGGETQYF.